The clone carrying this TCR beta chain was observed once. Its antigen remains unidentified. The sample comes from a study of multiple sclerosis patients with progressive multifocal leukoencephalopathy. Study outcomes and limitations: Lower normalized Shannon entropy suggested reduced TRB diversity in most PML patients. PML-onset expanded TRB clones were detectable before and during natalizumab therapy.

CDR3 length: 13 amino acids. The V gene's germline CDR1 is MGHDK and CDR2 SYGVNS. Trimming took 4 bases from V and 3 from J, leaving 10 bases between them. Stated time point: time of PML onset. Spiked into each PCR were synthetic inline TR CDR3 controls of all V-J pairings. Repertoires were generated with immunoSEQ multiplex PCR, while TCRdb's copy carries only in-frame clones and drops some. Among approximately 31,000 clones listed, less than 90% were seen once. Sample: PBMCs, taken from a patient treated with natalizumab. The receptor was isolated from a human donor with progressive multifocal leukoencephalopathy. The chain uses TRBV25-1 and TRBJ2-7; D perhaps matches TRBD1 (5 bases). Here the CDR3 DNA reads TGTGCCAGCAGTGCACCAGGGCTCTACGAGCAGTACTTC. It encodes CASSAPGLYEQYF.